The clone carrying this T cell receptor (beta chain) has ten or more counts. All donors with ophthalmopathy were recorded as having moderate-to-severe activity, CAS ≥3, NOSPECS ≥4 and a duration under 3 months. Thyroid ultrasound, orbital computed tomography, TRAb, serum thyroxine and clinical symptoms formed the basis of diagnosis. This specimen belongs to a study of Graves' ophthalmopathy and Graves' hyperthyroidism. About the research overall: There was a collection of peripheral blood at initial diagnosis, before any treatment.

Amplification from RNA transcripts yielded the TCR beta CDR3 regions. HTBI primers were employed in first-round RT-PCR, then a second-round multiplex PCR followed. TCRdb called the multiplex PCR reads again in MiXCR, with one record for every CDR3 protein. There are under 350,000 distinct CDR3 sequences in the sample; roughly 16% occur only once, and 9% to 15% lies in the top ten. This CDR3 has 15 residues. The ends lost 5 bases at V and 3 bases at J; junction bases unmatched: 9. Per the germline V gene, CDR1 is SGHTA and CDR2 is FQGNSA. This clonotype was obtained from an adult man with Graves' ophthalmopathy. The specimen was peripheral blood. The rearrangement uses TRBV7-2 and TRBJ2-7, with 8 bases matching TRBD1. The CDR3 loop reads CASSRIAGGNYEQYF. The CDR3 DNA sequence: TGTGCCAGCAGCCGGATAGCAGGGGGCAACTACGAGCAGTACTTC.